This passage covers 14 T cell receptor beta chains from one sample sequenced in a study of T cells in Graves' hyperthyroidism and ophthalmopathy. Amplification of TCR beta CDR3 regions was performed using RNA transcripts as template. TCR CDR3 underwent first-round RT-PCR with the HTBI primer set. One entry per CDR3 protein results from TCRdb running MiXCR on the multiplex PCR reads. This sample has some 440,000 distinct CDR3 sequences, with approximately 14% found just once. The sequencing input was blood. These receptors all stem from a woman aged 18-35 years with Graves' hyperthyroidism.

In its sample, this clonotype was seen many times. The V and J genes are TRBV3-1 and TRBJ2-1, with 7 bases matching TRBD2. Germline-derived CDR1 and CDR2 are LGHDT and YNNKEL (reference sequence). Trimming at V came to 4 bases and at J to 6 bases, leaving 15 bases not matched to a gene. The CDR3 runs 17 residues. CDR3 protein: CASSRPAREAPGNEQFF. The CDR3 nucleotides read TGTGCCAGCAGCCGACCGGCCCGGGAGGCCCCCGGCAATGAGCAGTTCTTC.

At least ten counts were recorded for this clonotype. The V call is TRBV5-1, the J call TRBJ1-1; D call uncertain. The CDR3 has 14 amino acids. The V and J ends lost 0 bases and 3 bases respectively, with 9 bases between them. Germline assignment: CDR1 SGHRS and CDR2 YFSETQ. The CDR3 region has the DNA TGCGCCAGCAGCTTGGGTTGGGCGGACACTGAAGCTTTCTTT. Translated, it gives CASSLGWADTEAFF.

This clonotype was detected many times. CDR3 region: CASSIDYYQPQHF. CDR3 in DNA: TGTGCCAGCAGTATAGATTACTATCAGCCCCAGCATTTT. The chain recombines TRBV2 with TRBJ1-5; D gene unclear. The V and J ends lost 5 bases and 5 bases respectively, with 10 bases between them. The CDR3 extends over 13 amino acids. Per germline, CDR1 SNHLY and CDR2 FYNNEI.

The chain couples TRBV9 to TRBJ2-2; TRBD2 matches 14 bases. Trimming cost V 3 bases and J 0 bases; bases outside gene matches: 16. The CDR3 is 22 residues long. Germline-derived CDR1 and CDR2 are SGDLS and YYNGEE. The CDR3 loop reads CASSDEGLAGVFRRTNTGELFF. The CDR3 region has the DNA TGTGCCAGCAGCGACGAGGGACTAGCGGGAGTATTCAGGAGAACGAACACCGGGGAGCTGTTTTTT.

The rearrangement links TRBV9 to TRBJ2-3; D is uncertain. V gave up 3 bases and J gave up 7 bases, with 12 bases separating them. The germline gives CDR1 SGDLS, CDR2 YYNGEE. The length of the CDR3 is 13 residues. CDR3 nucleotides: TGTGCCAGCAGCGGGTCCGAGGCGAATACGCAGTATTTT. This translates into CASSGSEANTQYF.

This clonotype was detected many times. CDR3 bases: TGTGCCAGCAGTTTATCGTACGGGCCGAGGTACTACGAGCAGTACTTC. Amino acids: CASSLSYGPRYYEQYF. V and J are TRBV27 and TRBJ2-7; D is unclear. This CDR3 region has 16 residues. CDR1 and CDR2 (germline): MNHEY, SMNVEV (reference sequence). V lost 0 bases to trimming and J lost 3 bases, with 15 bases between them.

A few counts support this clonotype. The chain recombines TRBV6-2 or TRBV6-3 with TRBJ2-7; 7 nucleotides match TRBD2. This CDR3 comprises 15 residues. CDR1 is MNHEY, CDR2 SVGEGT, per germline. V dropped 7 bases and J dropped 3; count of bases not matched to a gene: 12. Here the CDR3 DNA reads TGTGCCAGCAAAAATATGGCGGGAGTTGTCTACGAGCAGTACTTC. Residues: CASKNMAGVVYEQYF.

This clonotype has at least ten counts. This rearrangement joins TRBV29-1 to TRBJ1-1; D is uncertain. In germline, CDR1 is SQVTM, CDR2 ANQGSEA. This CDR3 has 11 residues. Trimming stripped 4 bases from V and 5 bases from J, with 8 bases between. The CDR3 is CSVAEATEAFF. In nucleotides, the CDR3 is TGCAGCGTTGCTGAAGCGACTGAAGCTTTCTTT. Filled out from reference TRBV29-1 and TRBJ1-1, the complete variable domain reads SAVISQKPSRDICQRGTSLTIQCQVDSQVTMMFWYRQQPGQSLTLIATANQGSEATYESGFVIDKFPISRPNLTFSTLTVSNMSPEDSSIYLCSVAEATEAFFGQGTRLTVV.

The gene calls are TRBV24-1 and TRBJ2-2; TRBD2 agrees at 9 bases. V shed 5 bases and J 3 bases; nucleotides not matched to a gene: 9. From germline, CDR1 is KGHDR and CDR2 SFDVKD. CDR3 length equals 17 residues. The CDR3 nucleotides read TGTGCCACCAGTGGCCTCAGCCAGCGGGGGGACACCGGGGAGCTGTTTTTT. Protein product: CATSGLSQRGDTGELFF.

This clonotype came up many times. V is TRBV3-1 and J is TRBJ1-5, with 7 bases fitting TRBD1. The length of the CDR3 is 17 residues. J was trimmed by 7 bases and V by 6 bases; bases with no gene match: 18. CDR1 is LGHDT, CDR2 YNNKEL, per germline (reference sequence). The CDR3 region has the DNA TGTGCCAGCAGTCCCGGACAGGTCGTTGGGAGGGGGCAGCCCCAGCATTTT. Amino acids: CASSPGQVVGRGQPQHF.

The V call is TRBV9, the J call TRBJ1-6; 7 nucleotides line up with TRBD1. The germline V gene encodes CDR1 SGDLS and CDR2 YYNGEE. This CDR3 comprises 17 residues. The ends lost 3 bases at V and 9 bases at J; junction bases unmatched: 15. The CDR3 coding sequence is TGTGCCAGCAGCGCACAGATCAGTCGGACAGGCGGTTCACCCCTCCACTTT. Amino acid sequence: CASSAQISRTGGSPLHF.

In this sample, this clonotype turned up many times. The chain is built from TRBV18 and TRBJ2-6, with 10 bases fitting TRBD1. The junction had 3 bases not matched to a gene; V was cut back by 1 base and J by 0 bases. Germline CDR1 and CDR2: KGHSH and LQKENI. The CDR3 extends over 18 amino acids. The chain's CDR3 is CASSPRDRGSSGANVLTF. In DNA form, the CDR3 reads TGTGCCAGCTCACCACGGGACAGGGGCTCCTCTGGGGCCAACGTCCTGACTTTC.

This clonotype was detected many times. The V gene is TRBV2, the J gene TRBJ1-2; D remains ambiguous. CDR1 and CDR2 from the germline V gene are SNHLY and FYNNEI. This CDR3 has 12 amino acids. V gave up 5 bases and J gave up 4 bases, with 8 bases separating them. The CDR3 protein is CASSNTPYGYTF. DNA for the CDR3: TGTGCCAGCAGTAACACGCCCTATGGCTACACCTTC.

The chain combines TRBV7-3 with TRBJ2-1, with D possibly being TRBD2 (6 bases). This CDR3 spans 18 amino acids. Germline-derived CDR1 and CDR2 are SGHTA and FQGTGA. V was clipped by 0 bases and J by 7 bases, with 22 bases between them. Written as DNA, the CDR3 is TGTGCCAGCAGCTTAACGGCAGGGACTCACCTAGGGGAGAATGAGCAGTTCTTC. Amino acids: CASSLTAGTHLGENEQFF.